These T cell receptor beta chains were read from a single sample in a study of shared clonotypes between healthy human individuals. Data came from immunoSEQ multiplex PCR; TCRdb stores just in-frame clones and leaves some out. The top ten clones hold roughly 0.12% of a sample with around 610,000 clones, roughly 96% of them seen once. The sequenced sample was naive CD8+ T cells sorted from blood. These receptors were taken from a woman aged 30 to 39 in good health. The CDR3 runs from the conserved cysteine through the conserved F or W. D genes are given only for firm matches. Not every row has a clone size; where given, it reads once, few, many or a size class.

D gene: NA
V gene: TRBV5-4
CDR3 length: 13
J gene: TRBJ2-3
clone size: NA
CDR3 protein: CASSLEASETQYF
CDR3 DNA: TGTGCCAGCAGCTTGGAAGCTAGCGAGACGCAGTATTTT

D gene: NA
V gene: TRBV13
CDR3 length: 14
J gene: TRBJ2-1
clone size: once
CDR3 protein: CASRSGTTYNEQFF
CDR3 DNA: TGTGCCAGCAGATCCGGGACGACCTACAATGAGCAGTTCTTC

D gene: NA
V gene: TRBV10-1
CDR3 length: 15
J gene: TRBJ1-3
clone size: NA
CDR3 protein: CASSESGTSGNTIYF
CDR3 DNA: TGCGCCAGCAGTGAGTCGGGAACCTCTGGAAACACCATATATTTT

D gene: NA
V gene: TRBV7-9
CDR3 length: 14
J gene: TRBJ2-7
clone size: NA
CDR3 protein: CASSLVRQPYEQYF
CDR3 DNA: TGTGCCAGCAGCTTAGTACGGCAGCCCTACGAGCAGTACTTC

D gene: TRBD2
V gene: TRBV4-1
CDR3 length: 15
J gene: TRBJ2-3
clone size: once
CDR3 protein: CASSQGAVGGYTQYF
CDR3 DNA: TGCGCCAGCAGCCAAGGAGCGGTGGGAGGGTATACGCAGTATTTT

D gene: NA
V gene: TRBV7-2
CDR3 length: 13
J gene: TRBJ2-2
clone size: NA
CDR3 protein: CASSLRGTGELFF
CDR3 DNA: TGTGCCAGCAGCTTAAGGGGAACCGGGGAGCTGTTTTTT

D gene: NA
V gene: TRBV19
CDR3 length: 18
J gene: TRBJ2-6
clone size: NA
CDR3 protein: CARTEGPGLLSGANVLTF
CDR3 DNA: TGTGCCCGCACCGAGGGTCCGGGCCTCCTCTCTGGGGCCAACGTCCTGACTTTC

D gene: NA
V gene: TRBV7-9
CDR3 length: 15
J gene: TRBJ1-2
clone size: NA
CDR3 protein: CASSRGIWDLGGYTF
CDR3 DNA: TGTGCCAGCAGCAGGGGGATCTGGGACTTGGGTGGCTACACCTTC

D gene: NA
V gene: TRBV2
CDR3 length: 14
J gene: TRBJ1-1
clone size: NA
CDR3 protein: CATKRGGRNTEAFF
CDR3 DNA: TGTGCAACCAAACGAGGCGGGAGGAACACTGAAGCTTTCTTT

D gene: TRBD1
V gene: TRBV28
CDR3 length: 15
J gene: TRBJ2-7
clone size: NA
CDR3 protein: CASSPSGTAAYEQYF
CDR3 DNA: TGTGCCAGCAGTCCTTCCGGGACAGCGGCCTACGAGCAGTACTTC

D gene: TRBD2
V gene: TRBV10-3
CDR3 length: 13
J gene: TRBJ2-7
clone size: NA
CDR3 protein: CAIRGLATYEQYF
CDR3 DNA: TGTGCCATCAGGGGACTAGCGACCTACGAGCAGTACTTC

D gene: TRBD2
V gene: TRBV29-1
CDR3 length: 14
J gene: TRBJ2-2
clone size: NA
CDR3 protein: CSVLAGEGTGELFF
CDR3 DNA: TGCAGCGTCCTAGCGGGAGAGGGCACCGGGGAGCTGTTTTTT

D gene: NA
V gene: TRBV27
CDR3 length: 13
J gene: TRBJ2-1
clone size: NA
CDR3 protein: CASISGTANEQFF
CDR3 DNA: TGTGCCAGTATATCCGGGACCGCGAATGAGCAGTTCTTC

D gene: TRBD1
V gene: TRBV5-6
CDR3 length: 15
J gene: TRBJ1-1
clone size: NA
CDR3 protein: CASSLLTGVNTEAFF
CDR3 DNA: TGTGCCAGCAGCCTACTGACAGGGGTAAACACTGAAGCTTTCTTT

D gene: NA
V gene: TRBV2
CDR3 length: 13
J gene: TRBJ1-5
clone size: NA
CDR3 protein: CASTAGQNQPQHF
CDR3 DNA: TGTGCCAGCACGGCAGGGCAGAATCAGCCCCAGCATTTT

D gene: TRBD1
V gene: TRBV28
CDR3 length: 14
J gene: TRBJ1-5
clone size: NA
CDR3 protein: CASLLETGDQPQHF
CDR3 DNA: TGTGCCAGCCTTCTGGAGACAGGGGATCAGCCCCAGCATTTT

D gene: TRBD1
V gene: TRBV28
CDR3 length: 15
J gene: TRBJ1-1
clone size: once
CDR3 protein: CASSLLMIDRGEAFF
CDR3 DNA: TGTGCCAGCAGTTTACTAATGATCGACAGGGGTGAAGCTTTCTTT

D gene: TRBD1
V gene: TRBV29-1
CDR3 length: 13
J gene: TRBJ2-7
clone size: NA
CDR3 protein: CSVRTGSSYEQYF
CDR3 DNA: TGCAGCGTTAGGACAGGAAGCTCCTACGAGCAGTACTTC

D gene: NA
V gene: TRBV7-3
CDR3 length: 15
J gene: TRBJ2-1
clone size: NA
CDR3 protein: CASSVRGASYSEQFF
CDR3 DNA: TGTGCCAGCAGCGTCCGGGGGGCGAGTTATTCGGAGCAGTTCTTC

D gene: NA
V gene: TRBV29-1
CDR3 length: 15
J gene: TRBJ2-2
clone size: NA
CDR3 protein: CSVEIVDTGTGELFF
CDR3 DNA: TGCAGCGTTGAAATTGTGGACACAGGGACCGGGGAGCTGTTTTTT

D gene: NA
V gene: TRBV6-4
CDR3 length: 15
J gene: TRBJ1-2
clone size: once
CDR3 protein: CASSEIVGREHGYTF
CDR3 DNA: TGTGCCAGCAGTGAGATCGTCGGCAGGGAACATGGCTACACCTTC